These 18 T cell receptor beta chains originate from one sample sequenced in a study of response to subunit inactivated influenza vaccine. TCRdb passed the RT-PCR reads through MiXCR, listing each CDR3 protein once. The profile shows some 300,000 distinct CDR3 sequences, about 20% of them singletons. Material: PBMCs from blood, obtained less than 22 months after vaccination. These receptors were collected from a man between 50 and 70 years old who received an inactivated influenza vaccine.

The table lists this clonotype with a few counts. The chain has TRBV11-1 and TRBJ1-4; no clear D gene. This CDR3 is built from 18 residues. Germline V gives CDR1 SGHAT, CDR2 FQDESV (reference sequence). Trimming removed 5 bases at V and 3 bases at J, with 22 bases between. CDR3 nucleotides: TGTGCCAGCAGCCAATCCGGCATTTCTGGGCTGGCTAATGAAAAACTGTTTTTT. Translation: CASSQSGISGLANEKLFF.

Many counts were recorded for this clonotype. The V gene is TRBV28, the J gene TRBJ2-3, with D possibly called TRBD1 or TRBD2 (5 bases each). From germline, CDR1 is MDHEN and CDR2 SYDVKM. The CDR3 has 14 amino acids. The ends were cut back, 11 bases at V and 0 bases at J, with 15 bases in the middle. The CDR3 coding sequence is TGTGCCTGTTCCAGGGACCGAAGCACAGATACGCAGTATTTT. It encodes CACSRDRSTDTQYF.

The table lists this clonotype with a few counts. The chain uses TRBV12-3 or TRBV12-4 and TRBJ1-3, with D uncertain. CDR3 length: 15 amino acids. V was shortened by 5 bases and J by 4 bases, with 15 bases between the two germline ends. The CDR3: CASSRGPSRGNTIYF. CDR3 sequence (DNA): TGTGCCAGCAGTCGCGGGCCTTCCCGGGGAAACACCATATATTTT.

This clonotype was counted a few times. This chain joins TRBV20-1 and TRBJ1-5; D uncertain. The CDR3 runs 14 residues. The V end was cut by 3 bases, the J end by 1 base, with 10 bases between. Germline CDR1 is DFQATT and CDR2 is SNEGSKA (reference sequence). The chain's CDR3 is CSARRVESNQPQHF. The CDR3 coding sequence is TGCAGTGCTAGGCGGGTGGAAAGCAATCAGCCCCAGCATTTT.

The gene calls are TRBV15 and TRBJ2-7, with D possibly being TRBD1 or TRBD2 (5 bases each). This CDR3 is 13 amino acids long. V was shortened by 4 bases and J by 3 bases, with 10 bases between the two germline ends. Germline V gene lookup returns CDR1 LNHNV and CDR2 YYDKDF (reference sequence). The CDR3 region has the DNA TGTGCCACCAGCACCCCTGGGGGCTACGAGCAGTACTTC. It specifies CATSTPGGYEQYF.

This clonotype occurred a few times. V usage is TRBV24-1 and J usage is TRBJ1-5; D not resolved. V dropped 0 bases and J dropped 0 bases, with 2 bases sitting between them. From germline, CDR1 is KGHDR and CDR2 SFDVKD. The CDR3 runs to 14 residues. The DNA for the CDR3 is TGTGCCACCAGTGATTTGTCTAGCAATCAGCCCCAGCATTTT. Translation: CATSDLSSNQPQHF.

This clonotype was observed at least ten times. CDR3 DNA: TGTGCCAGCAGAAGGACAGGGGGGCTGTATGGCTACACCTTC. Its protein is CASRRTGGLYGYTF. This chain joins TRBV12-3 or TRBV12-4 and TRBJ1-2; 10 bases line up with TRBD1. The CDR3 runs 14 residues. V gave up 6 bases and J gave up 5 bases; unmatched junction bases: 6.

This clonotype appeared a single time. CDR3 loop: CASSSPLLAGNEQFF. The CDR3 nucleotides are TGTGCCAGCAGTAGTCCTCTCCTAGCGGGCAATGAGCAGTTCTTC. The chain combines TRBV6-2 or TRBV6-3 with TRBJ2-1; TRBD2 matches 8 bases. J was trimmed by 6 bases and V by 5 bases; bases with no gene match: 9. The CDR3 has 15 residues. Germline-derived CDR1 and CDR2 are MNHEY and SVGEGT.

V usage is TRBV4-3 and J usage is TRBJ2-5; D is perhaps TRBD1 (5 bases). V was clipped by 4 bases and J by 5 bases, with 17 bases between them. This CDR3 comprises 15 residues. Germline CDR1 reads LGHNA; CDR2 reads YSLEER. The CDR3 spells CASSPQGVKGETQYF. The CDR3 DNA sequence: TGCGCCAGCAGCCCCCAAGGGGTAAAGGGGGAGACCCAGTACTTC.

This clonotype was picked up many times. The V and J genes are TRBV20-1 and TRBJ1-5; TRBD1 is a possible D gene (5 bases). The length of the CDR3 is 13 residues. Germline V gives CDR1 DFQATT, CDR2 SNEGSKA (reference sequence). Deletions cut 6 bases from V and 0 bases from J, with 9 bases between. CDR3 sequence (DNA): TGCAGTGCCGGGACTTATAGCAATCAGCCCCAGCATTTT. This translates into CSAGTYSNQPQHF.

This clonotype was observed a single time. The chain has TRBV15 and TRBJ2-1; 7 bases map to TRBD2. Germline CDR1 LNHNV, CDR2 YYDKDF (reference sequence). This CDR3 region has 14 residues. Unmatched junction bases numbered 3, after V lost 2 bases and J lost 5 bases. The CDR3 loop is CATSRLAEDNEQFF. The CDR3 DNA reads TGTGCCACCAGCAGACTAGCGGAAGACAATGAGCAGTTCTTC.

This clonotype occurred a few times. The chain carries TRBV6-1 and TRBJ1-1; a possible D gene is TRBD1 (5 bases). The CDR3 has 16 residues. CDR1 is MNHNS, CDR2 SASEGT, per germline. Between the trimmed V and J ends, which lost 6 bases and 0 bases, there was a span of 17 bases. CDR3 DNA sequence: TGTGCCAGCAGCCAGGGTTTGTCCATGGTGAACACTGAAGCTTTCTTT. Its protein product is CASSQGLSMVNTEAFF.

This clonotype has a handful of counts. V is TRBV15 and J is TRBJ1-4; 9 bases are shared with TRBD1. The V gene's germline CDR1 is LNHNV and CDR2 YYDKDF (reference sequence). Trimming cost V 3 bases and J 8 bases; bases outside gene matches: 1. The CDR3 loop spans 13 amino acids. This CDR3 reads CATSSGQGEKLFF. CDR3 coding DNA: TGTGCCACCAGCAGCGGACAGGGGGAAAAACTGTTTTTT.

The rearrangement links TRBV7-9 to TRBJ1-1; D is undetermined. The V and J ends lost 5 bases and 0 bases respectively, with 7 bases between them. The CDR3 runs to 13 residues. Per the germline V gene, CDR1 is SEHNR and CDR2 is FQNEAQ (reference sequence). CDR3 region: CASSPKLNTEAFF. The CDR3 DNA follows: TGTGCCAGCAGCCCTAAACTGAACACTGAAGCTTTCTTT.

This clonotype came up a few times. This chain joins TRBV12-3 or TRBV12-4 and TRBJ1-1, with 8 bases matching TRBD1. There are 14 residues in the CDR3. The V gene end was trimmed by 5 bases and the J gene end by 5 bases; junction bases not matched to a gene: 7. CDR3 amino acids: CASSPTGERTEAFF. The CDR3 coding sequence is TGTGCCAGCAGTCCGACAGGGGAGAGGACTGAAGCTTTCTTT.

This clonotype appeared a few times. The chain has TRBV20-1 and TRBJ2-1; 12 bases match TRBD2. Germline CDR1 is DFQATT and CDR2 is SNEGSKA (reference sequence). The CDR3 contains 15 residues. V was pared by 7 bases and J by 9 bases, with 13 bases of the junction left unmatched. The CDR3 nucleotides read TGCAGTGTCTCAGGACTAGCGGGACCCTCGGGTGAGCAGTTCTTC. Translating gives CSVSGLAGPSGEQFF.

V usage is TRBV11-3 and J usage is TRBJ2-7; D is ambiguous. CDR1 and CDR2 from the germline V gene are SGHNT and YENEEA. CDR3 size: 13 residues. V gave up 1 base and J gave up 4 bases, with 8 bases separating them. The chain's CDR3 is CASSLVPGYEQYF. In nucleotides, the CDR3 is TGTGCCAGCAGCTTAGTCCCCGGTTACGAGCAGTACTTC.

This clonotype was counted between two and nine times. The chain has TRBV12-3 or TRBV12-4 and TRBJ2-1; 7 bases fit TRBD1. This CDR3 has 12 residues. J was trimmed by 9 bases and V by 5 bases; bases with no gene match: 4. The CDR3 DNA reads TGTGCCAGCAGTAACAGGGGTGGTGAGCAGTTCTTC. Protein sequence: CASSNRGGEQFF.